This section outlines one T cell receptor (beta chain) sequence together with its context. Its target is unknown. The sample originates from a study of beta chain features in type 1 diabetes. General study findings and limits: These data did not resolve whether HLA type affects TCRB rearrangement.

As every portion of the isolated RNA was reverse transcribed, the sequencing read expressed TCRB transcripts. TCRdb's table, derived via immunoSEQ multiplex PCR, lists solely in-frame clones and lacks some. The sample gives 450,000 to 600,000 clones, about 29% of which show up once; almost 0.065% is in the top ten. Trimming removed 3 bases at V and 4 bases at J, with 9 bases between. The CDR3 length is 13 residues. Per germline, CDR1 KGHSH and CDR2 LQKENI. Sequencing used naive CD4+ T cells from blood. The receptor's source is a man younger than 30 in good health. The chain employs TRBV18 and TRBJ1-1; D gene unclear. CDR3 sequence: CASSPLVGTEAFF. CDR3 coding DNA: TGTGCCAGCTCACCGCTCGTTGGCACTGAAGCTTTCTTT.